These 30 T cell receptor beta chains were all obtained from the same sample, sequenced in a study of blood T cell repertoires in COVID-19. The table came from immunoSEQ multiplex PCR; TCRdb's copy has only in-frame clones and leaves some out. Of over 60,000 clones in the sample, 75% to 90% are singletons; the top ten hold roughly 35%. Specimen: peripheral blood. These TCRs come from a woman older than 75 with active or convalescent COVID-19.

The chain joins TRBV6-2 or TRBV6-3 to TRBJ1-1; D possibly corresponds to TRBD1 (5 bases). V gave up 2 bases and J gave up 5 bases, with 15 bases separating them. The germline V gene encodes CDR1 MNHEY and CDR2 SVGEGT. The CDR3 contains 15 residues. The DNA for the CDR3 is TGTGCCAGCAGTTACCCCGGGGGGGGGAAGACTGAAGCTTTCTTT. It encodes CASSYPGGGKTEAFF.

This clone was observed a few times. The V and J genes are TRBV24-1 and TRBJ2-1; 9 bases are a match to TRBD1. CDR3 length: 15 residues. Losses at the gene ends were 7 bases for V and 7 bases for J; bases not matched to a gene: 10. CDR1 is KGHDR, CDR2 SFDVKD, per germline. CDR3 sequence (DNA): TGTGCCACCAGAGGACAGGGGATTATACGTAATGAGCAGTTCTTC. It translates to CATRGQGIIRNEQFF.

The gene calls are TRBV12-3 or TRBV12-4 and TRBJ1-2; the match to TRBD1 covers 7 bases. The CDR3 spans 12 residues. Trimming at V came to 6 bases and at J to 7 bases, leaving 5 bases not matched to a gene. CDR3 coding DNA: TGTGCCAGCAGAGGGACAGAATCTGGCTACACCTTC. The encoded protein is CASRGTESGYTF.

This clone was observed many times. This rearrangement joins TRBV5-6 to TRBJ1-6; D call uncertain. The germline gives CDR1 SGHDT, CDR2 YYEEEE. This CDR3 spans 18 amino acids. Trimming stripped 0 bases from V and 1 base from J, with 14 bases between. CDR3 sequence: CASSLERVSGSYNSPLHF. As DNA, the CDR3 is TGTGCCAGCAGCTTGGAGAGGGTATCGGGTTCCTATAATTCACCCCTCCACTTT.

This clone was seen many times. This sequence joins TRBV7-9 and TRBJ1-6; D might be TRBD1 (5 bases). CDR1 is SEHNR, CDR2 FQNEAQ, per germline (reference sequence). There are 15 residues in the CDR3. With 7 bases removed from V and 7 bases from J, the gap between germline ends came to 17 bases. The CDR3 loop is CASTSRAPGNSPLHF. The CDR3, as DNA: TGTGCCAGCACCTCCCGGGCCCCAGGGAATTCACCCCTCCACTTT.

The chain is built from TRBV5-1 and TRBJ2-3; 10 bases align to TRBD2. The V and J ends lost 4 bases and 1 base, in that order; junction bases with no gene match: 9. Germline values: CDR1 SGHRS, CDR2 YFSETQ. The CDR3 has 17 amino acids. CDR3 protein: CASSRDASGGGTDTQYF. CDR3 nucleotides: TGCGCCAGCAGCCGCGACGCTAGCGGGGGAGGCACAGATACGCAGTATTTT.

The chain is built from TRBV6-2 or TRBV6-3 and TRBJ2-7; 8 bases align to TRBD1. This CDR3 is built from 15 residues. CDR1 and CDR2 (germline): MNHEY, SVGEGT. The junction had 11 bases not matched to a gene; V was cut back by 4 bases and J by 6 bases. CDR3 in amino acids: CASSFPRTGRTEQYF. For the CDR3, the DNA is TGTGCCAGCAGTTTCCCGCGGACAGGGCGCACCGAGCAGTACTTC.

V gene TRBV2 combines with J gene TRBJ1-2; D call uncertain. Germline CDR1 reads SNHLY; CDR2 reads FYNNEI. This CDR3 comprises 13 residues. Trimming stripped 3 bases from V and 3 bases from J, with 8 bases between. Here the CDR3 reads CASSEGPDYGYTF. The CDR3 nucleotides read TGTGCCAGCAGTGAGGGCCCAGACTATGGCTACACCTTC.

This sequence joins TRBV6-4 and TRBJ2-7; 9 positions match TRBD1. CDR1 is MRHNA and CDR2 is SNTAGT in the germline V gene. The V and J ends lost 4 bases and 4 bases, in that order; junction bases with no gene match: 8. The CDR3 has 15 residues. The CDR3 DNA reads TGTGCCAGCAGTGTGTCCGGGACAGGGTCTTACGAGCAGTACTTC. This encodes CASSVSGTGSYEQYF.

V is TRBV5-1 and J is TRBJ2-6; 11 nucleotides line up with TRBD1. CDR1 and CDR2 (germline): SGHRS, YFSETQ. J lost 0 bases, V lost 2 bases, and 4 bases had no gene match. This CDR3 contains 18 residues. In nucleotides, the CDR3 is TGCGCCAGCAGCTTAGCCGGGACAGGGGGCTCTGGGGCCAACGTCCTGACTTTC. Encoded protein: CASSLAGTGGSGANVLTF.

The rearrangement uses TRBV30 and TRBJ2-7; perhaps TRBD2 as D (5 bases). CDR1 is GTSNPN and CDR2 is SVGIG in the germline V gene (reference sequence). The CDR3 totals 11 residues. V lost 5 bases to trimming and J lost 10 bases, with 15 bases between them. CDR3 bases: TGTGCCTGGGGTGGAGGCCTGGGACAGTACTTC. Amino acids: CAWGGGLGQYF.

Written as DNA, the CDR3 is TGCGCCAGCAGAGGAGGGACTAGCGGAGATACGCAGTATTTT. This sequence encodes CASRGGTSGDTQYF. The chain combines TRBV5-1 with TRBJ2-3; TRBD2 aligns across 11 bases. Germline lookup yields CDR1 SGHRS and CDR2 YFSETQ. This CDR3 spans 14 amino acids. With V trimmed by 5 bases and J by 5 bases, 4 bases remained unmatched.

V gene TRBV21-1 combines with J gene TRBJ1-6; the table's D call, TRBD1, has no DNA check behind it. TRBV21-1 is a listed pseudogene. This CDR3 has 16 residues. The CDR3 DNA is TGTGCCAGCAGCACACGACTCAGGCACCAGGGTTCGGCCCTCCACTTT. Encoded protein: CASSTRLRHQGSALHF.

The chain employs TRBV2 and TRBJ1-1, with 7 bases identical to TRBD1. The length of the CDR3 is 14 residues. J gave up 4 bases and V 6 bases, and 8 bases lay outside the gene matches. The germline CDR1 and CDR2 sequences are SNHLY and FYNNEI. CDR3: CASRETTGATEAFF. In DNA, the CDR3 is TGTGCCAGCAGAGAAACTACAGGGGCCACTGAAGCTTTCTTT.

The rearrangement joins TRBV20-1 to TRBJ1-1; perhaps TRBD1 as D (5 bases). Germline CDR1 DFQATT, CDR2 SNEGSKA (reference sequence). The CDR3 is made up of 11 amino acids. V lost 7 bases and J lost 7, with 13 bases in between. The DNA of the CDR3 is TGCAGTGTCCAGGTTAGGGGTGAAGCTTTCTTT. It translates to CSVQVRGEAFF.

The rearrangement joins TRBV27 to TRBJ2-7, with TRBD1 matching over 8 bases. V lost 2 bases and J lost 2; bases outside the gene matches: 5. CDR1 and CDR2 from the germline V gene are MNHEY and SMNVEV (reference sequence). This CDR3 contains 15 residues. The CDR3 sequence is CASSLKTGEPYEQYF. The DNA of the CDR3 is TGTGCCAGCAGTTTAAAGACAGGGGAACCCTACGAGCAGTACTTC.

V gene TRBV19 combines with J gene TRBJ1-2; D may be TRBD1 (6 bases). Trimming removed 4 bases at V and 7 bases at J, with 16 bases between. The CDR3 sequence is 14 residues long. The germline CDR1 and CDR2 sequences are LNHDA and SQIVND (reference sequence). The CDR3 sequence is CASSTGTPPSGYTF. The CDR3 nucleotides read TGTGCCAGTAGTACAGGGACACCCCCTTCTGGCTACACCTTC.

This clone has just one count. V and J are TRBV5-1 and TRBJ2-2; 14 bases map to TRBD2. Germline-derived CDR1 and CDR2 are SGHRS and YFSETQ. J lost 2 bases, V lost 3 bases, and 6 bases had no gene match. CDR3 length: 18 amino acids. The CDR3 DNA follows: TGCGCCAGCAGCTGGGGGACTAGCGGGGGCCGTAACACCGGGGAGCTGTTTTTT. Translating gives CASSWGTSGGRNTGELFF.

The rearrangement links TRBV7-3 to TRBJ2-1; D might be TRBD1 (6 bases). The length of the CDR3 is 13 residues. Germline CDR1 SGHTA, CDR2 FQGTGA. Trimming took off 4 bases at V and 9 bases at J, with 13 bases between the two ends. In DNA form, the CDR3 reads TGTGCCAGCAGCTCCTACAGGGAATCTGAGCAGTTCTTC. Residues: CASSSYRESEQFF.

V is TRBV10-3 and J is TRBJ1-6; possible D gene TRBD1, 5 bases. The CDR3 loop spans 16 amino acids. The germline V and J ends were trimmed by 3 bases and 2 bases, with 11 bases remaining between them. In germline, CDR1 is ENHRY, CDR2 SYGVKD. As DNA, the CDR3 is TGTGCCATCAGTGATACAGGACGGCCCTATAATTCACCCCTCCACTTT. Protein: CAISDTGRPYNSPLHF.

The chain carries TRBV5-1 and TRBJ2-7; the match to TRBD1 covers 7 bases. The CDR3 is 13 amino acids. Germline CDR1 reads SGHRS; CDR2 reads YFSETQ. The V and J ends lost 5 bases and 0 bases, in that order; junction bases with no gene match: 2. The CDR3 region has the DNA TGCGCCAGCAGGGACAGGAGCTCCTACGAGCAGTACTTC. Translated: CASRDRSSYEQYF.

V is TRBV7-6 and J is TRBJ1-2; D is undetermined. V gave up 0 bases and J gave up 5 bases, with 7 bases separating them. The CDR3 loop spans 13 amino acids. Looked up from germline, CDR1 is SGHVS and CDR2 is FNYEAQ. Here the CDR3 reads CASSLATGYGYTF. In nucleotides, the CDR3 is TGTGCCAGCAGCTTAGCAACGGGGTATGGCTACACCTTC.

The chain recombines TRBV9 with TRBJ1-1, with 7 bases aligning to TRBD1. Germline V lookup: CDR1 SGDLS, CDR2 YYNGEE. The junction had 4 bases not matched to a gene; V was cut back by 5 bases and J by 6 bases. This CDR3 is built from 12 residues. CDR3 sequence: CASRPTGAEAFF. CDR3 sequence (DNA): TGTGCCAGCAGACCAACAGGGGCTGAAGCTTTCTTT.

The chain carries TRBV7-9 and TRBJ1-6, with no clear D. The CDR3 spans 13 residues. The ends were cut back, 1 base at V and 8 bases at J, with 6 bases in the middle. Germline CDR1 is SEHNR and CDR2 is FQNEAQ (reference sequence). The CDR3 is CASSLVRDSPLHF. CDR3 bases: TGTGCCAGCAGCTTAGTACGGGATTCACCCCTCCACTTT.

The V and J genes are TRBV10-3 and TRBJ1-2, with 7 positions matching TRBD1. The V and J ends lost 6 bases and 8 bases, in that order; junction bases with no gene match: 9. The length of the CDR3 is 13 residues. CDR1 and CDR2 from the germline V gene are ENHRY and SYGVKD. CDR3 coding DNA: TGTGCCATCAGAGACAGGGTTGGCGACGGCTACACCTTC. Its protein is CAIRDRVGDGYTF.

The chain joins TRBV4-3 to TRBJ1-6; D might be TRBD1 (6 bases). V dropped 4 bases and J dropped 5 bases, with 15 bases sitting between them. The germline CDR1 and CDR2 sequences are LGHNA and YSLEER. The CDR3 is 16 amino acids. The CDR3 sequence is CASSPLPGHHNSPLHF. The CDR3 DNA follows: TGCGCCAGCAGCCCTTTGCCGGGACACCATAATTCACCCCTCCACTTT.

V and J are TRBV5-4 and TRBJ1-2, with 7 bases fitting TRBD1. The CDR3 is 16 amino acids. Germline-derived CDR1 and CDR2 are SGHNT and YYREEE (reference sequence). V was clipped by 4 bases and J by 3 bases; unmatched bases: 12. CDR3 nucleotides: TGTGCCAGCAGCCCGCAAACAGGGGTAGTAGACTATGGCTACACCTTC. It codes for CASSPQTGVVDYGYTF. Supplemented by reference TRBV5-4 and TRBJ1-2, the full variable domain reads ETGVTQSPTHLIKTRGQQVTLRCSSQSGHNTVSWYQQALGQGPQFIFQYYREEENGRGNFPPRFSGLQFPNYSSELNVNALELDDSALYLCASSPQTGVVDYGYTFGSGTRLTVV.

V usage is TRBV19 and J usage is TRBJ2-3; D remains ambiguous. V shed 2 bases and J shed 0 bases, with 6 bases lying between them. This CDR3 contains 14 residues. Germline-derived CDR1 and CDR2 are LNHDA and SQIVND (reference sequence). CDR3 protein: CASSILVSTDTQYF. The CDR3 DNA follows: TGTGCCAGTAGTATATTAGTTAGCACAGATACGCAGTATTTT.

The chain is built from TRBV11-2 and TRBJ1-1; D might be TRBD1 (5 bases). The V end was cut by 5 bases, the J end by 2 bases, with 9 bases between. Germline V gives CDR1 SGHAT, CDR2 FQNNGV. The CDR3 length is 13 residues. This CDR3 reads CASSVQANTEAFF. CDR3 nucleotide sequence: TGTGCCAGCAGCGTACAGGCCAACACTGAAGCTTTCTTT.

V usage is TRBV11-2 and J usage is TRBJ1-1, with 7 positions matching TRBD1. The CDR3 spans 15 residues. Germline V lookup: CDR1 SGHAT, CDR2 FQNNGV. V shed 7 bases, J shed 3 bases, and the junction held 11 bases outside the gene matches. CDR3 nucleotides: TGTGCCAGCAAACAGGGGACCTACTATGACACTGAAGCTTTCTTT. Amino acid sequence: CASKQGTYYDTEAFF.